The rows below give T cell receptor beta chains drawn from one sample of a study of blood T cell repertoires in COVID-19. Data came from immunoSEQ multiplex PCR; TCRdb stores just in-frame clones and leaves some out. The repertoire holds around 54,000 clones, with about 89% as singletons. The specimen sequenced was peripheral blood. The receptor source for this set is a human donor in a cohort sampled during active COVID-19. The CDR3 runs from the conserved cysteine through the conserved F or W. D genes are given only for firm matches. A clone size is listed for some rows: how often the clone was seen (once, few, many), or a class if it is expanded.

>TRBD2|once|TRBV4-3|TRBJ2-7
CASSQDRTSPREQYF
TGCGCCAGCAGCCAAGATCGGACTAGCCCCCGCGAGCAGTACTTC
>.|.|TRBV19|TRBJ1-1
CASSILAGAMNTEAFF
TGTGCCAGTAGTATTTTGGCAGGGGCTATGAACACTGAAGCTTTCTTT
>TRBD1|.|TRBV7-6|TRBJ2-3
CASSFPGQGISDTQYF
TGTGCCAGCAGCTTTCCGGGACAGGGGATCTCAGATACGCAGTATTTT
>TRBD2|once|TRBV7-9|TRBJ2-5
CASSPTSGRETQYF
TGTGCCAGCAGTCCGACTAGCGGGAGGGAGACCCAGTACTTC
>.|medium-sized|TRBV7-9|TRBJ2-7
CASSFAGPEQYF
TGTGCCAGCAGCTTTGCGGGGCCCGAGCAGTACTTC
>.|.|TRBV2|TRBJ1-5
CASSRIQGLNQPQHF
TGTGCCAGCAGCAGAATCCAGGGGTTGAATCAGCCCCAGCATTTT
>.|once|TRBV2|TRBJ2-5
CASSESSRYQETQYF
TGTGCCAGCAGTGAATCCTCTAGGTACCAAGAGACCCAGTACTTC
>.|.|TRBV15|TRBJ2-1
CATSRAFYNEQFF
TGTGCCACCAGCAGAGCGTTCTACAATGAGCAGTTCTTC
>TRBD1|.|TRBV24-1|TRBJ2-3
CATSVGTGDPDTQYF
TGTGCCACCAGTGTAGGGACAGGGGACCCAGATACGCAGTATTTT
>TRBD2|.|TRBV6-2/TRBV6-3|TRBJ2-1
CASSSPGLAGGPYNEQFF
TGTGCCAGCAGTTCCCCTGGACTAGCGGGAGGGCCATACAATGAGCAGTTCTTC
>.|.|TRBV7-9|TRBJ2-3
CASSQQGRDTQYF
TGTGCCAGCAGTCAGCAGGGAAGGGATACGCAGTATTTT
>.|.|TRBV2|TRBJ1-5
CASRVTGQPQHF
TGTGCCAGCAGAGTCACCGGTCAGCCCCAGCATTTT
>TRBD1|.|TRBV11-2|TRBJ2-7
CASSQDRGGSYEQYF
TGTGCCAGCAGTCAAGACAGGGGGGGCTCCTACGAGCAGTACTTC
>.|.|TRBV6-2/TRBV6-3|TRBJ2-5
CASSYLEGVATQYF
TGTGCCAGCAGTTACCTAGAGGGAGTGGCGACCCAGTACTTC
>.|.|TRBV28|TRBJ1-5
CASSPGFGQPQHF
TGTGCCAGCAGCCCAGGGTTCGGTCAGCCCCAGCATTTT
>TRBD1|.|TRBV6-5|TRBJ1-2
CASSYRQGSHYGYTF
TGTGCCAGCAGTTACCGACAGGGTTCTCACTATGGCTACACCTTC
>.|.|TRBV5-1|TRBJ1-4
CASSPMSEAGEKLFF
TGCGCCAGCAGCCCAATGAGTGAGGCTGGGGAAAAACTGTTTTTT
>.|.|TRBV6-2/TRBV6-3|TRBJ2-6
CASSPTGDSGANVLTF
TGTGCCAGCAGCCCTACCGGGGACTCTGGGGCCAACGTCCTGACTTTC
>.|.|TRBV19|TRBJ1-1
CASSIDYSVNTEAFF
TGTGCCAGTAGTATAGATTATTCAGTGAACACTGAAGCTTTCTTT
>TRBD1|once|TRBV10-3|TRBJ2-6
CAISERGPQSRSGANVLTF
TGTGCCATCAGTGAGAGGGGGCCGCAGTCCCGGTCTGGGGCCAACGTCCTGACTTTC
>TRBD2|.|TRBV5-5|TRBJ2-1
CASSLAPTSGGANEQFF
TGTGCCAGCAGCTTGGCCCCTACTAGCGGGGGGGCAAATGAGCAGTTCTTC
>TRBD2|.|TRBV11-2|TRBJ2-5
CASSFLAGEVQETQYF
TGTGCCAGCAGCTTCCTAGCGGGAGAGGTCCAAGAGACCCAGTACTTC